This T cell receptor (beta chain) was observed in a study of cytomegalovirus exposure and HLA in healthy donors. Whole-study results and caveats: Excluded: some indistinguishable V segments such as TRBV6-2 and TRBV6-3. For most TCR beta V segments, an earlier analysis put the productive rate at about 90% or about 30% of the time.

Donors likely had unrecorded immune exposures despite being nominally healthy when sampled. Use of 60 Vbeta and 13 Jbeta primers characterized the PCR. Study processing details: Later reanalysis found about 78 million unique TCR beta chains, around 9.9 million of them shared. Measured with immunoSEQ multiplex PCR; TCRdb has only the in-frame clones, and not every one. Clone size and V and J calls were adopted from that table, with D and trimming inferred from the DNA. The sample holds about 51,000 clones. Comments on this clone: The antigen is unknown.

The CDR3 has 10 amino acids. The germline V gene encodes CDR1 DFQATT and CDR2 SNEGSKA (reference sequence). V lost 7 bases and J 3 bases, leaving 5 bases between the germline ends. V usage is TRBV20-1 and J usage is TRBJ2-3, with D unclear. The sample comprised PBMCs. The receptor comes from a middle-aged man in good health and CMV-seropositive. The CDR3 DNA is TGCAGTGACGGGACAGATACGCAGTATTTT. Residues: CSDGTDTQYF.